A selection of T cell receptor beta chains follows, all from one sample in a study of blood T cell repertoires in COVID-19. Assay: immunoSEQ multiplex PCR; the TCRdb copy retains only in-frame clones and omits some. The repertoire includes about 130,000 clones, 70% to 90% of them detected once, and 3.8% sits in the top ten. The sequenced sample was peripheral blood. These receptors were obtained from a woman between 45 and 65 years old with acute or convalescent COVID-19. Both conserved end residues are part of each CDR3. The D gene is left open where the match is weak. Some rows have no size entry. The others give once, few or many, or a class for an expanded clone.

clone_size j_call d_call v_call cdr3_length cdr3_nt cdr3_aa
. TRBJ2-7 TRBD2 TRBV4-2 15 TGTGCCAGCAGCCAAGGAGGTGGGGGGGCCTACGAGCAGTACTTC CASSQGGGGAYEQYF
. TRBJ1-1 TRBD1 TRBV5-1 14 TGCGCCAGCAGCACACAACCGGGACAGGGTGAAGCTTTCTTT CASSTQPGQGEAFF
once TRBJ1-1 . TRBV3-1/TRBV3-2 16 TGTGCCAGCAGCCAAGATTTCGAGTACGGGAACACTGAAGCTTTCTTT CASSQDFEYGNTEAFF
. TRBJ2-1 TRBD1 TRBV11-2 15 TGTGCCAGCAGCACTTGGACAGGGGCCTACAATGAGCAGTTCTTC CASSTWTGAYNEQFF
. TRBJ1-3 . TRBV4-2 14 TGTGCCAGCAGCCAATCGGACACAGGAAACACCATATATTTT CASSQSDTGNTIYF
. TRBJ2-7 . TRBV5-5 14 TGTGCCAGCAGCTTGGTTCTTGGGCCTTACGAGCAGTACTTC CASSLVLGPYEQYF
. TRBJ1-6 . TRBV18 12 TGTGCCAGCTCACCTCCGAATTCACCCCTCCACTTT CASSPPNSPLHF
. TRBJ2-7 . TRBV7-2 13 TGTGCCAGCAGCTTAAAGAGGTCTTGGGAGCAGTACTTC CASSLKRSWEQYF
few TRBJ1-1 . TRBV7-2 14 TGTGCCAGCAGACTCATGACAGGGAACACTGAAGCTTTCTTT CASRLMTGNTEAFF
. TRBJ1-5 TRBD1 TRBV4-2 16 TGTGCCAGCAGCCAAAATCCCGGACAGGACAATCAGCCCCAGCATTTT CASSQNPGQDNQPQHF
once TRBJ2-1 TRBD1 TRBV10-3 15 TGTGCCATCAGCGGATCCGGGACAGGGTACAATGAGCAGTTCTTC CAISGSGTGYNEQFF
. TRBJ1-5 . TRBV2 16 TGTGCCAGCAGTGAAGGGGCCCTTTATAGCAATCAGCCCCAGCATTTT CASSEGALYSNQPQHF
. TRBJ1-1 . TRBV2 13 TGTGCCAGCAGTCGACAGACGAACACTGAAGCTTTCTTT CASSRQTNTEAFF
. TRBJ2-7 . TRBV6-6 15 TGTGCCAGCAGTTACGGGGCAGATCCATCCTACGAGCAGTACTTC CASSYGADPSYEQYF
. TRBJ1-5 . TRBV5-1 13 TGCGCCAGCAGCTTTGGGGCCGGGCAGCCCCAGCATTTT CASSFGAGQPQHF
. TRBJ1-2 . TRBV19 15 TGTGCCAGTAGTGACGGCAAGGCATGGAGCTATGGCTACACCTTC CASSDGKAWSYGYTF
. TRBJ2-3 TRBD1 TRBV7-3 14 TGTGCCAGCAGCGAGGGGGCAGGAACAGATACGCAGTATTTT CASSEGAGTDTQYF
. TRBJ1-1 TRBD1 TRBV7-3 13 TGTGCCAGCAGCCGGGACAGCGACACTGAAGCTTTCTTT CASSRDSDTEAFF
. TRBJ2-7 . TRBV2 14 TGTGCCAGCATCAGGGGACACGACTCCTACGAGCAGTACTTC CASIRGHDSYEQYF
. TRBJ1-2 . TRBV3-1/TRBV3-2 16 TGTGCCAGCAGCCAAGGTTTCAGGCTCCTTAACTATGGCTACACCTTC CASSQGFRLLNYGYTF
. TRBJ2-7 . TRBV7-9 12 TGTGCCAGCAGCTATAGCTCCTACGAGCAGTACTTC CASSYSSYEQYF
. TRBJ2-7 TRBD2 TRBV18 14 TGTGCCAGCTCACCACCGCGGGAGGCCTACGAGCAGTACTTC CASSPPREAYEQYF
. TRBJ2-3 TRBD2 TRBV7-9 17 TGTGCCAGCAGTCGCGGACTAGCGGGAGGCAAAACAGATACGCAGTATTTT CASSRGLAGGKTDTQYF
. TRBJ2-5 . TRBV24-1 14 TGTGCCACCAGTGATTCGCGACTATTAGAGACCCAGTACTTC CATSDSRLLETQYF
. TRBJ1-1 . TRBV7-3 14 TGTGCCAGCAGCTTAGGGGCTAAGGACACTGAAGCTTTCTTT CASSLGAKDTEAFF
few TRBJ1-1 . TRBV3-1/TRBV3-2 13 TGTGCCAGCAGTTACAGGGTTTTCGCTGAAGCTTTCTTT CASSYRVFAEAFF
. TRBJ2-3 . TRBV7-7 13 TGTGCTAGCAGCTTAGATAGCGGTAGCACGCAGTATTTT CASSLDSGSTQYF
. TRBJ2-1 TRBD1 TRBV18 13 TGTGCCAGCTCACCCATGCGGGACAGGGGGCAGTTCTTC CASSPMRDRGQFF
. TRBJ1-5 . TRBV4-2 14 TGTGCCAGCAGCCAAGGGCGGAGCAATCAGCCCCAGCATTTT CASSQGRSNQPQHF
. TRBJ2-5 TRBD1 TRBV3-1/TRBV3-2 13 TGTGCCAGCAGCTCCGGACAGGGGGAGACCCAGTACTTC CASSSGQGETQYF
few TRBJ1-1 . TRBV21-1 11 TGTGCCAGAAGGGGGTTTTCACGAGCTTTCTTT CARRGFSRAFF
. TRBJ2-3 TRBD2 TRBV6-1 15 TGTGCCAGCAGTGAAGCCGGGACTAGCGAGGATACGCAGTATTTT CASSEAGTSEDTQYF
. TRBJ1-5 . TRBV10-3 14 TGTGCCATCAGTGCGGCAGGAGAGGGTCAGCCCCAGCATTTT CAISAAGEGQPQHF
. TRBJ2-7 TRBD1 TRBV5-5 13 TGTGCCAGCAGCGGCGACAGGGGTTACGAGCAGTACTTC CASSGDRGYEQYF
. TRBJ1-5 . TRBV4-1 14 TGCGCCAGCAGCCAAGACCGGGGAAATCAGCCCCAGCATTTT CASSQDRGNQPQHF
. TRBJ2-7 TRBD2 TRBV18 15 TGTGCCAGCTCAATGGGACTAGCTGGCTCCTACGAGCAGTACTTC CASSMGLAGSYEQYF
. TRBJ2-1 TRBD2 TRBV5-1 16 TGCGCCAGCAGCTTGTTCGGGACTAGTCTCGGCAATGAGCAGTTCTTC CASSLFGTSLGNEQFF
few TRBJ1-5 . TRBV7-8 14 TGTGCCAGCAGCCTAATGGGGGCGGTACAGCCCCAGCATTTT CASSLMGAVQPQHF
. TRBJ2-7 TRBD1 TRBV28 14 TGTGCCAGCAGTTTGGCAGGGGGTTCGAACGAGCAGTACTTC CASSLAGGSNEQYF
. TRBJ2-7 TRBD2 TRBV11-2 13 TGTGCCAGCACCCCGGGAGGGTCCTACGAGCAGTACTTC CASTPGGSYEQYF
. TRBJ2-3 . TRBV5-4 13 TGTGCCAGCAGCGCCGAGACTGCCAATACGCAGTATTTT CASSAETANTQYF
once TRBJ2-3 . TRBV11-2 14 TGTGCCAGCAGCTTAGACAGGGGAGGGGATACGCAGTATTTT CASSLDRGGDTQYF
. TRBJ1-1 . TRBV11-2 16 TGTGCCAGCAGCTTAGATCGCGGCAGGGGTTTGTCTGAAGCTTTCTTT CASSLDRGRGLSEAFF
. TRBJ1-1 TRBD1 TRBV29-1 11 TGCAGCGGCTACAGGGGCACTGAAGCTTTCTTT CSGYRGTEAFF
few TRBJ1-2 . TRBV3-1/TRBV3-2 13 TGTGCCAGCAGCCCTCCGGTACACTATGGCTACACCTTC CASSPPVHYGYTF
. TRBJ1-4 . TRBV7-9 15 TGTGCCAGCAGCTTAGCGGCGGGTTATTACGAAAAACTGTTTTTT CASSLAAGYYEKLFF
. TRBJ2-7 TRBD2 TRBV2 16 TGTGCCAGCAGGCCGACTAGCGGGAGGGAAAGTTTCGAGCAGTACTTC CASRPTSGRESFEQYF
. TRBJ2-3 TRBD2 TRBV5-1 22 TGCGCCAGCAGCTTGGGACCCCGTCTAGCGGGGAGTAGCGGGGGCAGCACAGATACGCAGTATTTT CASSLGPRLAGSSGGSTDTQYF
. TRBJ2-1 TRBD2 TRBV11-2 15 TGTGCCAGCAGCTTAGAGGCGGGAGGGCCAGCTGAGCAGTTCTTC CASSLEAGGPAEQFF
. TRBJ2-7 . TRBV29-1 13 TGCAGCGTTGCCCGGGGAAGTAGTGACGAGCAGTACTTC CSVARGSSDEQYF
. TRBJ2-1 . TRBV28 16 TGTGCCAGCAGTTCTCCGACGGGGAAGGGAGGAAATGAGCAGTTCTTC CASSSPTGKGGNEQFF
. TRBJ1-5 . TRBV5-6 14 TGTGCCAGCAGCTTGGGAGGAATTGGTCAGCCCCAGCATTTT CASSLGGIGQPQHF
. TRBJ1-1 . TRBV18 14 TGTGCCAGCTCACCAGTTGCACGGGGCACTGAAGCTTTCTTT CASSPVARGTEAFF
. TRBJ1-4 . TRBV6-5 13 TGTGCCAGCAGCGGGGATGATAATGAAAAACTGTTTTTT CASSGDDNEKLFF
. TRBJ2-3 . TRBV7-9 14 TGTGCCAGCAGCCTCCTCGGGGATACAGATACGCAGTATTTT CASSLLGDTDTQYF
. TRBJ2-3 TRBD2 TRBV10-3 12 TGTGCCACCCAGCGGGAAACAGATACGCAGTATTTT CATQRETDTQYF
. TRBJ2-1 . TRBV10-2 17 TGCGCCAGCAATCGGTACGAGGGTTTAAGCTCCTACAATGAGCAGTTCTTC CASNRYEGLSSYNEQFF